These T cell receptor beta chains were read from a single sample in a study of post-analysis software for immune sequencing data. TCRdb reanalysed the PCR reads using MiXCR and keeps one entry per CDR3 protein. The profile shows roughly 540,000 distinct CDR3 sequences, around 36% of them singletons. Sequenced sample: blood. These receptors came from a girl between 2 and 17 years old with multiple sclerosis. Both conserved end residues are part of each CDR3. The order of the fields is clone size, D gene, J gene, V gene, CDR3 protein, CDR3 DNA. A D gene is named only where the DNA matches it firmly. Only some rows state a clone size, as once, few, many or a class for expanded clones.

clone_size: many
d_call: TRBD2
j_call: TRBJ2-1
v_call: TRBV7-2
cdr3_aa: CASSPGTNSYNEQFF
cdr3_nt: TGTGCCAGCAGCCCCGGGACTAACTCCTACAATGAGCAGTTCTTC

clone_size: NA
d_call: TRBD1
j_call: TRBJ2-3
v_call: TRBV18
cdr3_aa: CASPRVGTGVEDTQYF
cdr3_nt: TGTGCCAGCCCCCGTGTTGGGACAGGGGTTGAAGATACGCAGTATTTT

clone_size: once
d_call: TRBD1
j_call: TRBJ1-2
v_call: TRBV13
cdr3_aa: CASSLEQGAGSYGYTF
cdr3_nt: TGTGCCAGCAGCTTAGAGCAGGGGGCGGGAAGCTATGGCTACACCTTC

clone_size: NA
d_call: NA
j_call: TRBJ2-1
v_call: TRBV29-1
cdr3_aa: CSVLTGGAEQFF
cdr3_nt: TGCAGCGTTCTTACAGGGGGGGCTGAGCAGTTCTTC

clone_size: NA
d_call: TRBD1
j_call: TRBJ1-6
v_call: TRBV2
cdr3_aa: CASSPARGYSPLHF
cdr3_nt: TGTGCCAGCAGCCCCGCCAGGGGGTATTCACCCCTCCACTTT

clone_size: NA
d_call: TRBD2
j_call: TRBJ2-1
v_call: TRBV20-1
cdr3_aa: CSATTSGVTGNEQFF
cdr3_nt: TGCAGTGCTACTACTAGCGGGGTAACGGGGAATGAGCAGTTCTTC

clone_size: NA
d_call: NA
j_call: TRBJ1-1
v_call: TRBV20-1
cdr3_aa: CRPYLGANTEAFF
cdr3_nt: TGCAGGCCTTACCTCGGGGCCAACACTGAAGCTTTCTTT

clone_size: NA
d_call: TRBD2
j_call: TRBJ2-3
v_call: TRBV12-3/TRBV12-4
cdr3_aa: CASSPGTSGGNTDTQYF
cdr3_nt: TGTGCCAGCAGTCCGGGGACTAGCGGGGGAAACACAGATACGCAGTATTTT

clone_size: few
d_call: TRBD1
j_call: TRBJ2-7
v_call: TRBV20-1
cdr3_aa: CSANRDRESEQYF
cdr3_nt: TGCAGTGCTAACCGGGACAGGGAAAGCGAGCAGTACTTC

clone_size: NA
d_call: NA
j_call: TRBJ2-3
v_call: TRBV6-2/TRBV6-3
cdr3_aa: CASSYRGIKTDTQYF
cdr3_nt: TGTGCCAGCAGTTACAGGGGGATTAAGACAGATACGCAGTATTTT